A selection of T cell receptor beta chains follows, all from one sample in a study of T cells in Graves' hyperthyroidism and ophthalmopathy. One entry per CDR3 protein results from TCRdb running MiXCR on the multiplex PCR reads. The repertoire holds 300,000 to 450,000 distinct CDR3 sequences, with around an eighth as singletons. The specimen sequenced was blood. These receptors originate from a man in his thirties or forties with Graves' hyperthyroidism that later progressed to Graves' ophthalmopathy. The CDR3 runs from the conserved cysteine through the conserved F or W. The D gene is left open where the match is weak. Only some rows state a clone size, as once, few, many or a class for expanded clones.

d_call	clone_size	j_call	v_call	cdr3_nt	cdr3_aa
NA	many	TRBJ1-1	TRBV12-3/TRBV12-4	TGTGCCAGCAGTTTTGGGGCGATGACAGCTTTCTTT	CASSFGAMTAFF
NA	many	TRBJ2-2	TRBV20-1	TGCAGTGCTAGAGATACGTTCACAGGGAGGGAGCTGTTTTTT	CSARDTFTGRELFF
NA	many	TRBJ2-7	TRBV30	TGTGCCTGGAGCCTCTTCGCCCAGGGGGGCGAGCAGTACTTC	CAWSLFAQGGEQYF
TRBD1	many	TRBJ1-5	TRBV2	TGTGCCAGCACCCCGGGACAGGGCCGTTATAGCAATCAGCCCCAGCATTTT	CASTPGQGRYSNQPQHF
NA	many	TRBJ2-7	TRBV7-9	TGTGCCAGCAGCTTAGGATCTGGACAAAGCTACGAGCAGTACTTC	CASSLGSGQSYEQYF
NA	many	TRBJ2-3	TRBV3-1	TGTGCCAGCAGCCGTTTAGCGGCTAGCACAGATACGCAGTATTTT	CASSRLAASTDTQYF
TRBD1	NA	TRBJ1-1	TRBV7-2	TGTGCCAGCAGCCCCCGGGACAGGGCTTCTCAGAACACTGAAGCTTTCTTT	CASSPRDRASQNTEAFF
TRBD1	NA	TRBJ2-1	TRBV13	TGTGCCAGCAGCTATTACCCCGGGACAGGGCATAACAATGAGCAGTTCTTC	CASSYYPGTGHNNEQFF
NA	few	TRBJ1-6	TRBV6-1	TGTGCCAGCAGTCTTAGGGACAATAAATCACCCCTCCACTTT	CASSLRDNKSPLHF
TRBD1	NA	TRBJ2-7	TRBV4-1	TGCGCCAGCAGCCCACAGGGGGCACACGAGCAGTACTTC	CASSPQGAHEQYF
NA	many	TRBJ1-5	TRBV19	TGTGCCAGTAGCGGGACGGATTACGTTTACTATAGCAATCAGCCCCAGCATTTT	CASSGTDYVYYSNQPQHF
NA	many	TRBJ1-5	TRBV28	TGTGCCAGCAGTTTGCCGGATGTCGATCAGCCCCAGCATTTT	CASSLPDVDQPQHF
TRBD2	few	TRBJ2-4	TRBV18	TGTGCCAGCTCACCAGCGGGGAGGGTTACCATTCAGTACTTC	CASSPAGRVTIQYF
NA	many	TRBJ1-1	TRBV12-3/TRBV12-4	TGTGCCAGCAGCTTAGTGGGGGGCGACACTGAAGCTTTCTTT	CASSLVGGDTEAFF
NA	many	TRBJ2-3	TRBV12-3/TRBV12-4	TGTGCCAGCAGTTTAGGGGAAGCCCGCACAGATACGCAGTATTTT	CASSLGEARTDTQYF
NA	many	TRBJ2-7	TRBV12-3/TRBV12-4	TGTGCCAGCAGTTTAGGGTTGAGGGGATGGAGTCACGAGCAGTACTTC	CASSLGLRGWSHEQYF
NA	many	TRBJ2-3	TRBV30	TGTGCCTGGGAACCCGGACTACACACAGATACGCAGTATTTT	CAWEPGLHTDTQYF
TRBD2	NA	TRBJ2-7	TRBV2	TGTGCCAGCACCCTAGCGGGGGCTTCCTACGAGCAGTACTTC	CASTLAGASYEQYF
NA	few	TRBJ1-4	TRBV15	TGTGCCACCAGCAGAGACGGAAAACTGTTTTTT	CATSRDGKLFF
NA	NA	TRBJ2-7	TRBV20-1	TGCAGTGGTGCGGGACTGGCCTCCTACGAGCAGTACTTC	CSGAGLASYEQYF
TRBD1	many	TRBJ1-4	TRBV12-3/TRBV12-4	TGTGCCAGCAGTTCAAGGACAGGGGGGGTTGAAAAACTGTTTTTT	CASSSRTGGVEKLFF
TRBD2	many	TRBJ2-5	TRBV7-2	TGTGCCAGCAGCTTGAGACTAGCGGGGGGGCAAAAGACCCAGTACTTC	CASSLRLAGGQKTQYF
NA	NA	TRBJ1-2	TRBV10-1	TGCGCCAGCAGTGAGTGGACACCCTATGGCTACACCTTC	CASSEWTPYGYTF
TRBD1	many	TRBJ1-5	TRBV20-1	TGCAGTGCTAGAGATAGTAGGGCAGGGGGTATGAATCAGCCCCAGCATTTT	CSARDSRAGGMNQPQHF
NA	few	TRBJ2-2	TRBV28	TGTGCCAGCAGTTTAGTGCTGGGCGGGGAGCTGTTTTTT	CASSLVLGGELFF
NA	NA	TRBJ2-2	TRBV29-1	TGCAGCGTTGGGGGGGCCGGGGAGCTGTTTTTT	CSVGGAGELFF
TRBD2	few	TRBJ2-7	TRBV6-1	TGTGCCAGCAGTATAGCGGGGGTGACCTACGAGCAGTACTTC	CASSIAGVTYEQYF
NA	many	TRBJ1-5	TRBV12-3/TRBV12-4	TGTGCCAGCAGTTGGACAGTCAATCAGCCCCAGCATTTT	CASSWTVNQPQHF
NA	few	TRBJ2-2	TRBV9	TGTGCCAGCAGCGTTTTCGGGAACACCGGGGAGCTGTTTTTT	CASSVFGNTGELFF
TRBD1	NA	TRBJ2-7	TRBV5-6	TGTGCCAGCAGCTCCCCCGACAGGGTTGACTACGAGCAGTACTTC	CASSSPDRVDYEQYF
NA	many	TRBJ2-7	TRBV11-2	TGTGCCAGCAGCTTATATTTTGCGTACGAGCAGTACTTC	CASSLYFAYEQYF
NA	NA	TRBJ1-2	TRBV10-1	TGCGCCAGCAGTGAGTCGACGTCCTATGGCTACACCTTC	CASSESTSYGYTF
TRBD1	many	TRBJ1-2	TRBV2	TGTGCCAGCAGAGGACAGGTCTATGGCTACACCTTC	CASRGQVYGYTF
NA	NA	TRBJ2-5	TRBV6-6	TGTGCCAGCAGTTACGCAGAAACAGAAGAGACCCAGTACTTC	CASSYAETEETQYF
NA	NA	TRBJ1-1	TRBV7-8	TGTGCCAGCAGCTTAAACAGGGTTGCCACTGAAGCTTTCTTT	CASSLNRVATEAFF
TRBD1	many	TRBJ1-6	TRBV28	TGTGCCAGCAGGAACGGACAGGGGATGACACCCCTCCACTTT	CASRNGQGMTPLHF
NA	NA	TRBJ1-1	TRBV5-1	TGCGCCAGCAGCTTGTTGACAACTAACACTGAAGCTTTCTTT	CASSLLTTNTEAFF
TRBD1	few	TRBJ1-2	TRBV29-1	TGCAGCGTTACAGACCTCCGGGACAGGAGAGAAGAAGGCTATGGCTACACCTTC	CSVTDLRDRREEGYGYTF
NA	NA	TRBJ2-3	TRBV25-1	TGTGCCATCCGTGACCGCCCTAGCACAGATACGCAGTATTTT	CAIRDRPSTDTQYF
NA	few	TRBJ1-2	TRBV28	TGTGCCAGCAGCCTATATAACTATGGCTACACCTTC	CASSLYNYGYTF